This is a list of T cell receptor delta chains from one sample in a study of Vδ1+ human thymocytes. TCRdb re-called the multiplex PCR reads using CATT. This sample yields over 65,000 delta-chain clones, of which about 38% are seen a single time; over 0.2% belongs to the top ten. Sequences were obtained from Vdelta1+ gamma-delta thymocytes from the thymus. All receptors come from a boy under three years old who had congenital heart surgery. CDR3s include the opening cysteine and the closing phenylalanine or tryptophan. D genes are given only for firm matches. Clone size is shown for a subset of rows, as once, few, many or a class of expanded clone.

clone size | D gene | J gene | V gene | CDR3 protein | CDR3 DNA
. | TRDD3 | TRDJ1 | TRDV1 | CALGERPNSRYWGKYTDKLIF | TGTGCTCTTGGGGAACGTCCCAATTCCCGGTACTGGGGGAAGTACACCGATAAACTCATCTTT
. | . | TRDJ1 | TRDV1 | CALGVILPMGGLYTDKLIF | TGTGCTCTTGGGGTCATACTTCCCATGGGGGGTCTTTACACCGATAAACTCATCTTT
few | . | TRDJ1 | TRDV1 | CALGELRPLKSPWGSKYTDKLIF | TGTGCTCTTGGGGAACTTCGGCCCCTTAAAAGCCCATGGGGATCTAAGTACACCGATAAACTCATCTTT
. | . | TRDJ1 | TRDV2 | CAIVLAGDTDKLIF | TGTGCCATTGTCCTAGCGGGGGACACCGATAAACTCATCTTT
. | . | TRDJ1 | TRDV1 | CALGERPSPDKLIF | TGTGCTCTTGGGGAACGGCCCTCCCCCGATAAACTCATCTTT
. | TRDD3 | TRDJ1 | TRDV1 | CALGDHLGFGDTVTDKLIF | TGTGCTCTTGGGGATCACCTAGGTTTCGGGGATACGGTGACCGATAAACTCATCTTT
few | TRDD3 | TRDJ1 | TRDV1 | CALGEFWASPEWGNEGTDKLIF | TGTGCTCTTGGGGAATTTTGGGCCAGCCCTGAGTGGGGGAACGAAGGCACCGATAAACTCATCTTT
. | . | TRDJ3 | TRDV2 | CACDTDGGPLPSWDTRQMFF | TGTGCCTGTGACACTGATGGGGGACCCCTTCCCTCCTGGGACACCCGACAGATGTTTTTC
once | . | TRDJ1 | TRDV1 | CALGDWASYPGWKHTDKLIF | .
. | TRDD3 | TRDJ1 | TRDV1 | CALGDTLPTLILGDTHKLIF | TGTGCTCTTGGGGATACTCTTCCTACCCTTATACTGGGGGATACGCATAAACTCATCTTT
. | TRDD2 | TRDJ1 | TRDV1 | CALGERTSLFLHMIHPTDKLIF | TGTGCTCTTGGGGAACGCACTAGCCTCTTCCTACATATGATACACCCCACCGATAAACTCATCTTT
. | TRDD3 | TRDJ1 | TRDV1 | CALAWGHCPDKLIF | TGTGCTCTTGCCTGGGGGCACTGTCCGGATAAACTCATCTTT
. | . | TRDJ1 | TRDV1 | CALGEPIPGPRQWTDKLIF | TGTGCTCTTGGGGAACCGATTCCTGGTCCACGCCAGTGGACCGATAAACTCATCTTT
. | TRDD3 | TRDJ1 | TRDV1 | CALGTCRSGTGGIREFSADKLIF | TGTGCTCTTGGGACATGCAGGTCCGGTACTGGGGGGATACGCGAGTTCTCAGCCGATAAACTCATCTTT
. | TRDD3 | TRDJ1 | TRDV1 | CALGEIIVIPGDTDKLIF | TGTGCTCTTGGGGAGATTATAGTCATTCCGGGGGATACCGATAAACTCATCTTT
. | . | TRDJ1 | TRDV1 | CALGDGLGTDKLIF | TGTGCTCTTGGGGATGGCCTAGGCACCGATAAACTCATCTTT
once | TRDD3 | TRDJ1 | TRDV1 | CALGKQPPTGGYAYPSDKLIF | TGTGCTCTTGGGAAACAGCCTCCTACCGGGGGATACGCGTATCCCTCGGATAAACTCATCTTT
. | TRDD3 | TRDJ1 | TRDV1 | CALGEQRPTLITGGYPYTDKLIF | TGTGCTCTTGGGGAACAGCGTCCTACCCTAATTACTGGGGGATACCCCTACACCGATAAACTCATCTTT
few | TRDD3 | TRDJ1 | TRDV1 | CALGGTLLVLGDPRTDKLIF | TGTGCTCTTGGGGGCACCCTTCTTGTACTGGGGGATCCTCGCACCGATAAACTCATCTTT
once | . | TRDJ1 | TRDV1 | CALGFSPGVYQLIF | TGTGCTCTTGGTTTCTCTCCGGGTGTGTATCAACTCATCTTT
once | TRDD3 | TRDJ1 | TRDV1 | CALGERAYGGYTDKLIF | TGTGCTCTTGGGGAAAGGGCCTACGGGGGATACACCGATAAACTCATCTTT
few | TRDD3 | TRDJ1 | TRDV1 | CALPWGDTDKLIF | TGTGCTCTCCCTTGGGGGGATACCGATAAACTCATCTTT
. | . | TRDJ1 | TRDV1 | CALAHWMRGSLGWTDKLIF | TGTGCTCTTGCCCACTGGATGAGGGGGAGCCTCGGGTGGACCGATAAACTCATCTTT
. | . | TRDJ1 | TRDV1 | CALGGQISRTGDYTDKLIF | TGTGCTCTTGGGGGCCAGATTTCCCGTACTGGTGACTACACCGATAAACTCATCTTT
. | TRDD3 | TRDJ1 | TRDV1 | CALGKRARWGIPDTDKLIF | TGTGCTCTTGGGAAAAGGGCCCGATGGGGGATCCCGGACACCGATAAACTCATCTTT
. | . | TRDJ1 | TRDV1 | CALGAPEYKLIF | TGTGCTCTTGGGGCCCCCGAGTATAAACTCATCTTT
. | TRDD3 | TRDJ1 | TRDV1 | CALGEYPRGYGWYTDKLIF | TGTGCTCTTGGGGAATATCCACGGGGATACGGGTGGTACACCGATAAACTCATCTTT
. | TRDD3 | TRDJ1 | TRDV2 | CASNWGRVKLIF | TGTGCCTCAAACTGGGGACGGGTTAAACTCATCTTT
few | TRDD3 | TRDJ1 | TRDV1 | CALGELAVLAKLGDVPDKLIF | TGTGCTCTTGGGGAACTGGCCGTTTTGGCGAAACTGGGGGATGTCCCCGATAAACTCATCTTT
few | TRDD3 | TRDJ1 | TRDV1 | CALGVILPYWGIPGYTDKLIF | TGTGCTCTTGGGGTCATACTCCCTTACTGGGGGATACCGGGGTACACCGATAAACTCATCTTT
few | TRDD3 | TRDJ1 | TRDV1 | CALHHSDGGYTDELIF | TGTGCTCTTCACCACTCTGATGGGGGATACACCGATGAACTCATCTTT
. | . | TRDJ1 | TRDV1 | CALGKRGYVRIHGPTDKLIF | TGTGCTCTTGGGAAGAGGGGCTACGTGAGGATACACGGGCCCACCGATAAACTCATCTTT
few | TRDD3 | TRDJ1 | TRDV1 | CALGASSHGDTADKLIF | TGTGCTCTTGGGGCCTCTTCCCACGGGGATACCGCCGATAAACTCATCTTT
few | TRDD3 | TRDJ1 | TRDV1 | CALGNPPGPIAVGDPSDKLIF | TGTGCTCTTGGGAACCCTCCGGGGCCCATAGCGGTGGGGGACCCTTCCGATAAACTCATCTTT
few | TRDD3 | TRDJ1 | TRDV1 | CALGELAQLRLGDYFTDKLIF | TGTGCTCTTGGGGAACTCGCCCAACTACGACTGGGGGATTATTTCACCGATAAACTCATCTTT
. | TRDD3 | TRDJ1 | TRDV1 | CALGDYGLGDLPYTDKLIF | TGTGCTCTTGGGGACTACGGGCTGGGGGACCTCCCTTACACCGATAAACTCATCTTT
. | TRDD3 | TRDJ1 | TRDV1 | CALGVKEVLLTLYWGILETDKLIF | TGTGCTCTTGGGGTAAAGGAGGTTCTCCTAACCTTGTACTGGGGGATACTTGAGACCGATAAACTCATCTTT
few | TRDD2 | TRDJ1 | TRDV1 | CALGDHFPTEWQPNKLIF | TGTGCTCTTGGGGACCACTTTCCTACGGAATGGCAGCCCAATAAACTCATCTTT
few | TRDD3 | TRDJ2 | TRDV2 | CACTSTGGVALTAQLFF | TGTGCCTGTACCAGTACTGGGGGGGTGGCTTTGACAGCACAACTCTTCTTT
. | TRDD3 | TRDJ1 | TRDV1 | CALGEPVEFRTRNPGGYADKLIF | TGTGCTCTTGGGGAACCCGTCGAGTTTCGTACGAGGAATCCTGGGGGATACGCCGATAAACTCATCTTT
few | . | TRDJ1 | TRDV1 | CALDFGGHTDKLIF | TGTGCTCTTGACTTCGGGGGCCACACCGATAAACTCATCTTT
few | . | TRDJ1 | TRDV1 | CALGEGEGFLRLGDPYTDKLIF | TGTGCTCTTGGGGAAGGGGAGGGCTTCCTACGACTGGGGGACCCGTACACCGATAAACTCATCTTT
. | . | TRDJ1 | TRDV1 | CALGELEWVKPRDKLIF | TGTGCTCTTGGGGAACTCGAGTGGGTCAAGCCCCGCGATAAACTCATCTTT